Listed here are 21 T cell receptor beta chains from one sample, sequenced in a study of blood T cell repertoires in COVID-19. Method: immunoSEQ multiplex PCR; TCRdb's copy keeps in-frame clones and lacks some. The sample lists about 210,000 clones, roughly 81% occurring once. Sequenced sample: peripheral blood. These receptors all stem from a woman aged 50 to 60 with active or convalescent COVID-19.

This chain connects TRBV11-2 to TRBJ1-1; D not resolved. CDR1 SGHAT and CDR2 FQNNGV come from the germline V gene. CDR3 length: 13 amino acids. V was clipped by 6 bases and J by 0 bases, with 8 bases between them. CDR3 nucleotide sequence: TGTGCCAGCAGGGGCGCGATGAACACTGAAGCTTTCTTT. As protein: CASRGAMNTEAFF. The variable domain in full, with the rest retrieved from reference TRBV11-2 and TRBJ1-1, is EAGVAQSPRYKIIEKRQSVAFWCNPISGHATLYWYQQILGQGPKLLIQFQNNGVVDDSQLPKDRFSAERLKGVDSTLKIQPAKLEDSAVYLCASRGAMNTEAFFGQGTRLTVV.

This clone was counted between two and nine times. The V gene is TRBV12-3 or TRBV12-4, the J gene TRBJ1-1, with a possible D match to TRBD1 (6 bases). V shed 3 bases and J shed 10 bases, with 15 bases lying between them. CDR3 length: 13 residues. The CDR3 here is CASSFGSGVAAFF. CDR3 coding DNA: TGTGCCAGCAGTTTTGGGTCAGGGGTGGCAGCTTTCTTT.

In this sample, this clone turned up a few times. CDR3 DNA: TGTGCCAGCAGTCAGGGATTAACTAATGAAAAACTGTTTTTT. It codes for CASSQGLTNEKLFF. The chain uses TRBV6-5 and TRBJ1-4; a weak D match, TRBD1 (5 bases). V was shortened by 5 bases and J by 1 base, with 8 bases between the two germline ends. This CDR3 region has 14 residues. Looked up from germline, CDR1 is MNHEY and CDR2 is SVGAGI.

The chain carries TRBV2 and TRBJ2-2; D remains ambiguous. Trimming removed 6 bases at V and 1 base at J, with 6 bases between. The CDR3 consists of 13 residues. Germline lookup yields CDR1 SNHLY and CDR2 FYNNEI. The CDR3 DNA reads TGTGCCAGCAGACTATGGAACACCGGGGAGCTGTTTTTT. Protein: CASRLWNTGELFF.

The sample holds one count of this clone. The V call is TRBV5-5, the J call TRBJ1-5, with D possibly TRBD1 on 6 matching bases. Germline CDR1 SGHKS, CDR2 YYEKEE (reference sequence). V dropped 4 bases and J dropped 5 bases, with 16 bases sitting between them. The CDR3 loop spans 15 amino acids. This CDR3 reads CASSLGQGSHQPQHF. The CDR3 DNA sequence: TGTGCCAGCAGCCTGGGGCAGGGGTCCCATCAGCCCCAGCATTTT.

The V and J genes are TRBV6-4 and TRBJ2-1; 7 bases are shared with TRBD2. This CDR3 is built from 15 residues. Germline-derived CDR1 and CDR2 are MRHNA and SNTAGT. With 4 bases clipped from V and 3 bases from J, the junction kept 6 bases outside the gene matches. In nucleotides, the CDR3 is TGTGCCAGCAGTGCCGCTAGCGGAGACTACAATGAGCAGTTCTTC. Translation: CASSAASGDYNEQFF.

This clone was recorded a few times. This chain joins TRBV28 and TRBJ1-5, with TRBD1 matching over 10 bases. Germline values: CDR1 MDHEN, CDR2 SYDVKM. The CDR3 spans 16 residues. V shed 6 bases and J 5 bases; nucleotides not matched to a gene: 10. CDR3 DNA sequence: TGTGCCAGCAGCCGGGGACAGGGGTGGGTCGATCAGCCCCAGCATTTT. The encoded protein is CASSRGQGWVDQPQHF.

The V gene is TRBV7-9, the J gene TRBJ1-1; no clear D gene. The CDR3 is 13 amino acids. V dropped 5 bases and J dropped 2 bases, with 9 bases sitting between them. CDR1 and CDR2 (germline): SEHNR, FQNEAQ (reference sequence). In nucleotides, the CDR3 is TGTGCCAGCAGCCCCCAGGCCAACACTGAAGCTTTCTTT. Translation: CASSPQANTEAFF.

The V call is TRBV7-7, the J call TRBJ2-1, with 8 bases that match TRBD1. This CDR3 spans 14 amino acids. Germline values: CDR1 SSHAT, CDR2 FNYEAQ (reference sequence). V lost 5 bases, J lost 7 bases, and 7 bases stayed unmatched. The CDR3 DNA reads TGTGCCAGCAGCCTCTCGACAGGGGCGAATGAGCAGTTCTTC. Amino acids: CASSLSTGANEQFF.

The V call is TRBV3-1 (or the pseudogene TRBV3-2), the J call TRBJ1-2, with TRBD1 identical over 9 bases. There are 14 residues in the CDR3. CDR1 is LGHDT, CDR2 YNNKEL, per germline (reference sequence). V shed 0 bases, J shed 8 bases, and the junction held 4 bases outside the gene matches. Here the CDR3 reads CASSQDTGGGGYTF. The CDR3 nucleotides read TGTGCCAGCAGCCAAGATACAGGGGGCGGCGGCTACACCTTC.

CDR3 sequence reads: CASSPQGAAVEQYV. CDR3 sequence (DNA): TGTGCCAGCAGTCCGCAGGGGGCAGCTGTAGAGCAGTACGTC. The genes are TRBV6-2 or TRBV6-3 and TRBJ2-7, with 8 bases aligning to TRBD1. Losses at the gene ends were 5 bases for V and 7 bases for J; bases not matched to a gene: 10. Germline CDR1 MNHEY, CDR2 SVGEGT. This CDR3 has 14 residues.

This clone was seen just once. The CDR3 here is CASSPTGVYEQYF. The CDR3 region has the DNA TGTGCCAGCAGCCCCACAGGGGTCTACGAGCAGTACTTC. This rearrangement joins TRBV11-2 to TRBJ2-7; 7 positions agree with TRBD1. After removal of 5 bases from V and 3 bases from J, the junction contained 4 bases not matched to a gene. Germline CDR1 and CDR2: SGHAT and FQNNGV. This CDR3 contains 13 residues.

This chain links TRBV28 with TRBJ2-1, with D unclear. Trimming shortened V by 10 bases and J by 8 bases, and 12 bases separated the two germline ends. The germline CDR1 and CDR2 sequences are MDHEN and SYDVKM. The CDR3 contains 11 residues. CDR3 sequence reads: CANSPRDEQFF. The CDR3 coding sequence is TGTGCCAACAGCCCCCGGGATGAGCAGTTCTTC.

This sequence joins TRBV10-3 and TRBJ1-1, with D unresolved. V was clipped by 9 bases and J by 5 bases, with 22 bases between them. Looked up from germline, CDR1 is ENHRY and CDR2 is SYGVKD. The CDR3 covers 15 residues. Here the CDR3 reads CAITREFTGGTEAFF. In DNA, the CDR3 is TGTGCCATAACGAGGGAGTTCACCGGAGGTACTGAAGCTTTCTTT.

The rearrangement links TRBV5-1 to TRBJ2-6; D remains unclear. The V and J ends lost 4 bases and 1 base respectively, with 9 bases between them. The CDR3 runs 15 residues. Germline values: CDR1 SGHRS, CDR2 YFSETQ. The CDR3 protein is CASSATTSGANVLTF. The CDR3 DNA reads as TGCGCCAGCAGCGCTACTACGTCTGGGGCCAACGTCCTGACTTTC. Filled out from reference TRBV5-1 and TRBJ2-6, the complete variable domain reads KAGVTQTPRYLIKTRGQQVTLSCSPISGHRSVSWYQQTPGQGLQFLFEYFSETQRNKGNFPGRFSGRQFSNSRSEMNVSTLELGDSALYLCASSATTSGANVLTFGAGSRLTVL.

The CDR3 nucleotides are TGTGCCAGCAGTCCGATCTCTACTAGCGCGAGCACAGATACGCAGTATTTT. Translation gives CASSPISTSASTDTQYF. This sequence joins TRBV28 and TRBJ2-3; 7 bases align to TRBD2. V lost 5 bases and J lost 0; bases outside the gene matches: 11. The germline V gene encodes CDR1 MDHEN and CDR2 SYDVKM. CDR3 length: 17 residues.

This clone has just a few counts. The J gene is TRBJ1-4, the V gene TRBV7-2, with D maybe TRBD1 (6 bases). The CDR3 contains 15 residues. V lost 4 bases, J lost 3 bases, and 12 bases lay in between. Germline V lookup: CDR1 SGHTA, CDR2 FQGNSA. The CDR3 DNA follows: TGTGCCAGCAGCTGGGGGGGGCGTCCTAATGAAAAACTGTTTTTT. It encodes CASSWGGRPNEKLFF.

V usage is TRBV20-1 and J usage is TRBJ2-7, with TRBD1 matching over 7 bases. This CDR3 has 13 amino acids. V lost 3 bases, J lost 1 base, and 3 bases stayed unmatched. CDR1 is DFQATT and CDR2 is SNEGSKA in the germline V gene (reference sequence). The DNA of the CDR3 is TGCAGTGCTAGTGTGACAGGGTCCTACGAGCAGTACTTC. Residues: CSASVTGSYEQYF.

This chain joins TRBV5-4 and TRBJ2-1; 8 bases line up with TRBD2. Germline V gene data show CDR1 as SGHNT and CDR2 as YYREEE (reference sequence). The CDR3 covers 15 residues. J gave up 1 base and V 6 bases, and 6 bases lay outside the gene matches. The CDR3 sequence: CASIPGGGSYNEQFF. CDR3 sequence (DNA): TGTGCCAGCATTCCGGGGGGGGGATCCTACAATGAGCAGTTCTTC.

The rearrangement joins TRBV15 to TRBJ2-7, with 9 nucleotides matching TRBD2. V trimming: 0 bases; J trimming: 3 bases; junction bases outside the gene matches: 12. Germline V gives CDR1 LNHNV, CDR2 YYDKDF (reference sequence). CDR3 size: 18 residues. This chain's CDR3 is CATSRDERAGGRLYEQYF. CDR3 in DNA: TGTGCCACCAGCAGAGATGAGCGAGCGGGAGGCCGACTCTACGAGCAGTACTTC.

This clone occurred once. The chain combines TRBV7-6 with TRBJ2-1; a weak D match, TRBD2 (5 bases). Germline loops: CDR1 SGHVS, CDR2 FNYEAQ. The CDR3 totals 14 residues. Trimming took 3 bases from V and 3 from J, leaving 9 bases between them. The CDR3 DNA reads as TGTGCCAGCAGCTTGAGGGCGGACTACAATGAGCAGTTCTTC. It specifies CASSLRADYNEQFF. The full variable domain, completed using reference TRBV7-6 and TRBJ2-1, is GAGVSQSPRYKVTKRGQDVALRCDPISGHVSLYWYRQALGQGPEFLTYFNYEAQQDKSGLPNDRFSAERPEGSISTLTIQRTEQRDSAMYRCASSLRADYNEQFFGPGTRLTVL.